This T cell receptor beta chain was captured by sequencing in a study of shared T cell receptors in the human thymus. Deletions cut 6 bases from V and 11 bases from J, with 22 bases between. This CDR3 has 14 residues. Germline-derived CDR1 and CDR2 are SGHRS and YFSETQ. The table came from immunoSEQ multiplex PCR; TCRdb's copy has only in-frame clones and leaves some out. Altogether 700,000 to 750,000 clones are present, 70% to 90% being singletons, with the ten largest covering more than 0.01%. These data are also associated with another study on human thymus T cells. In that study: Unrelated individuals reportedly shared highly overlapping thymic TCR repertoires.

This receptor was taken from a girl under three years old with a congenital heart defect. The V and J genes are TRBV5-1 and TRBJ2-3; possibly TRBD1 for D (5 bases). Sequencing was performed on thymocytes. CDR3 nucleotides: TGCGCCAGCACTCGGTCCAGGGATCGGATCGGGCAGTATTTT. This encodes CASTRSRDRIGQYF.